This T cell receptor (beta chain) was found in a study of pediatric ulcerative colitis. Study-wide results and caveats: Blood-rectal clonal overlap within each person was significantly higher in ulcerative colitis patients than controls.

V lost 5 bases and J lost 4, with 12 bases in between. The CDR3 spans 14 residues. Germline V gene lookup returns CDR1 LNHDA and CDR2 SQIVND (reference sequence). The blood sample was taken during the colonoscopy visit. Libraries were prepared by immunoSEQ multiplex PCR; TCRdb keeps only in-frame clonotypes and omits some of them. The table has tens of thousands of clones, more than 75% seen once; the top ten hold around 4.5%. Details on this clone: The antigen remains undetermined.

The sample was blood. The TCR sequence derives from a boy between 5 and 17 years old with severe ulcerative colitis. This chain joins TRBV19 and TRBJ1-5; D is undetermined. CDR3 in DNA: TGTGCCAGTAGTCTATCCGGTGGTAATCAGCCCCAGCATTTT. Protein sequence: CASSLSGGNQPQHF.